This T cell receptor beta chain comes out of a study of cytomegalovirus exposure and HLA in healthy donors. PCR involved 60 Vbeta and 13 Jbeta primers. Produced via immunoSEQ multiplex PCR; TCRdb's table is partial and in-frame only. The profile covers 150,000 or so clones, with more than 60% appearing a single time and 10% taken by the ten largest. Sequenced sample: PBMCs. This clonotype was sampled from a man aged 30 to 45 in good health and CMV-seropositive.

DNA of the CDR3: TGTGCCACCTACACCCGTCGGGACTATGGCTACACCTTC. This translates into CATYTRRDYGYTF. The rearrangement links TRBV6-1 to TRBJ1-2, with D unresolved. V lost 10 bases and J lost 3, with 15 bases in between. The CDR3 extends over 13 amino acids. CDR1 is MNHNS, CDR2 SASEGT, per germline.